Included here is one TCR beta chain sequence, with context. The target antigen is unknown. Repertoires were sampled repeatedly during chemoradiotherapy. Assay used: immunoSEQ multiplex PCR; TCRdb lists only in-frame clones, some missing. The sample shows about 11,000 clones, about 81% of them seen only once. These data come from a study of chemoradiotherapy in HPV16-positive cancers. Study-wide findings and caveats: Candidate HPV-specific clones and E7-related TCR motifs grew in tumor during treatment. Better recurrence-free survival went with HPV-responsive T-cell expansion in HPV16-positive patients.

The V segment lost 8 bases and the J segment 0 bases; nucleotides outside the gene matches: 14. Germline lookup yields CDR1 MGHRA and CDR2 YSYEKL. The CDR3 is 19 amino acids. The chain couples TRBV4-1 to TRBJ2-1, with TRBD2 matching over 12 bases. This sample was gathered from a patient who underwent chemoradiotherapy. The receptor was derived from a human donor with HPV-associated anogenital cancer. The CDR3 here is CASPGPGLAGFNSYNEQFF. CDR3 sequence (DNA): TGCGCCAGCCCGGGTCCCGGACTAGCGGGATTTAACTCCTACAATGAGCAGTTCTTC.